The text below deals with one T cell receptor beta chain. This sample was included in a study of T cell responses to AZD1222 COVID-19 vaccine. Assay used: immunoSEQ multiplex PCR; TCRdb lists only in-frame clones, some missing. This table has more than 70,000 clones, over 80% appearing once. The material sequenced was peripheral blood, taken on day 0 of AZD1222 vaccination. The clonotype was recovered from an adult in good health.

DNA of the CDR3: TGTGCCAGCTCGCCCAACGGGTGGGGTAATGAAAAACTGTTTTTT. This translates into CASSPNGWGNEKLFF. This chain uses TRBV18 with TRBJ1-4; D gene ambiguous. The V end was cut by 6 bases, the J end by 4 bases, with 15 bases between. Germline lookup yields CDR1 KGHSH and CDR2 LQKENI. This CDR3 has 15 residues.